This is a list of T cell receptor beta chains from one sample in a study of T cells in tuberculosis. Some clones are missing from TCRdb's copy, which holds only in-frame ones; the method was immunoSEQ multiplex PCR. The table has some 10,000 clones, 94% seen once. Sequences were obtained from PBMCs. The receptors derive from an adult with tuberculosis. CDR3s include the opening cysteine and the closing phenylalanine or tryptophan. Fields, in order: clone size, V gene, J gene, D gene, CDR3 length, CDR3 protein, CDR3 DNA. A D gene is named only where the DNA matches it firmly. For some rows the clone size is stated as once, few or many, or as a class when expanded; others skip it.

NA	TRBV5-6	TRBJ2-7	TRBD1	14	CASSYGTGVYEQYF	TGTGCCAGCAGCTACGGGACAGGGGTCTACGAGCAGTACTTC
NA	TRBV6-5	TRBJ1-2	NA	13	CASSYSRRDGYTF	TGTGCCAGCAGTTACTCGCGCAGGGATGGCTACACCTTC
NA	TRBV5-1	TRBJ1-1	TRBD1	16	CASSSYRQGARAEAFF	TGCGCCAGCAGCTCCTACAGACAGGGGGCGAGGGCTGAAGCTTTCTTT
NA	TRBV5-1	TRBJ1-1	TRBD1	13	CASSPGTGTEAFF	TGCGCCAGCAGCCCAGGGACAGGCACTGAAGCTTTCTTT
NA	TRBV9	TRBJ2-1	NA	17	CASSDPTGEVSYNEQFF	TGTGCCAGCAGCGACCCGACCGGGGAGGTCTCTTACAATGAGCAGTTCTTC
NA	TRBV6-6	TRBJ1-5	NA	13	CASSYSQNQPQHF	TGTGCCAGCAGTTACTCACAGAATCAGCCCCAGCATTTT
NA	TRBV27	TRBJ2-3	TRBD2	15	CASSFRRESTDTQYF	TGTGCCAGCAGTTTTAGGCGGGAGAGCACAGATACGCAGTATTTT
NA	TRBV4-1	TRBJ2-5	TRBD2	15	CASSQTSGRGETQYF	TGCGCCAGCAGCCAGACTAGCGGGCGAGGGGAGACCCAGTACTTC
NA	TRBV5-5	TRBJ1-1	NA	14	CASSLVTRQAEAFF	TGTGCCAGCAGCTTGGTCACGAGGCAAGCTGAAGCTTTCTTT
NA	TRBV30	TRBJ2-1	TRBD2	13	CAWSVSGGNEQFF	TGTGCCTGGAGTGTTTCGGGAGGTAATGAGCAGTTCTTC
NA	TRBV6-4	TRBJ2-1	TRBD2	15	CASSSTSASYNEQFF	TGTGCCAGCAGCTCAACTAGCGCCTCCTACAATGAGCAGTTCTTC
NA	TRBV19	TRBJ1-1	NA	14	CASSTRGRDTEAFF	TGTGCCAGTAGTACCCGCGGGCGTGACACTGAAGCTTTCTTT
NA	TRBV5-1	TRBJ1-4	TRBD1	17	CASSLGAGTGINEKLFF	TGCGCCAGCAGCTTGGGAGCCGGGACAGGGATTAATGAAAAACTGTTTTTT
NA	TRBV5-5	TRBJ2-6	NA	14	CASSAQSRANVLTF	TGTGCCAGCAGTGCACAAAGTCGGGCCAACGTCCTGACTTTC
NA	TRBV29-1	TRBJ1-1	NA	13	CSAPGQLNTEAFF	TGCAGCGCTCCCGGACAGCTGAACACTGAAGCTTTCTTT
NA	TRBV4-1	TRBJ2-7	TRBD1	14	CASSRQDREYEQYF	TGCGCCAGCAGCCGACAAGACAGGGAGTACGAGCAGTACTTC
NA	TRBV7-8	TRBJ2-3	TRBD2	15	CASSLRSGKIDTQYF	TGTGCCAGCAGCTTGCGGAGCGGGAAGATAGATACGCAGTATTTT
NA	TRBV6-6	TRBJ2-3	NA	15	CASSYYGGGTDTQYF	TGTGCCAGCAGTTACTACGGCGGGGGCACAGATACGCAGTATTTT
NA	TRBV30	TRBJ2-1	NA	11	CAWSSVNEQFF	TGTGCCTGGAGTTCGGTCAATGAGCAGTTCTTC
NA	TRBV30	TRBJ2-1	NA	15	CAWSVRGNSYNEQFF	TGTGCCTGGAGCGTACGGGGGAATTCCTACAATGAGCAGTTCTTC
once	TRBV7-9	TRBJ2-7	TRBD2	15	CASSSPWGGTYEQYF	TGTGCCAGCAGCTCCCCCTGGGGGGGGACCTACGAGCAGTACTTC
NA	TRBV2	TRBJ2-7	NA	14	CASSERTTSYEQYF	TGTGCCAGCAGTGAAAGGACTACTTCCTACGAGCAGTACTTC
NA	TRBV11-3	TRBJ2-1	TRBD2	15	CASSFSSGSYNEQFF	TGTGCCAGCAGCTTTTCTAGCGGCTCCTACAATGAGCAGTTCTTC
NA	TRBV5-1	TRBJ1-2	NA	13	CASSWGRSYGYTF	TGCGCCAGCAGCTGGGGCCGGTCCTATGGCTACACCTTC
large	TRBV4-1	TRBJ2-3	TRBD2	18	CASSPAVASGGRTDTQYF	TGCGCCAGCAGCCCAGCGGTCGCCAGCGGGGGTCGCACAGATACGCAGTATTTT
NA	TRBV6-1	TRBJ1-5	TRBD1	14	CASSLTGGPQPQHF	TGTGCCAGCAGTTTGACAGGGGGGCCTCAGCCCCAGCATTTT
NA	TRBV7-6	TRBJ2-3	TRBD1	14	CASSLTGGGDTQYF	TGTGCCAGCAGCTTGACAGGGGGGGGAGATACGCAGTATTTT
NA	TRBV13	TRBJ1-1	NA	17	CASSLRVGLVMNTEAFF	TGTGCCAGCAGCTTACGGGTGGGGCTAGTTATGAACACTGAAGCTTTCTTT
NA	TRBV2	TRBJ2-1	NA	14	CASIRFRNYNEQFF	TGTGCCAGCATACGGTTTCGTAACTACAATGAGCAGTTCTTC
NA	TRBV9	TRBJ2-2	TRBD2	14	CASNPGGRIGELFF	TGTGCCAGCAATCCGGGAGGCCGTATCGGGGAGCTGTTTTTT
NA	TRBV27	TRBJ2-3	NA	15	CASSLGGLPTDTQYF	TGTGCCAGCAGTTTAGGGGGACTGCCCACAGATACGCAGTATTTT
few	TRBV2	TRBJ2-7	NA	12	CASSPGGHEQYF	TGTGCCAGCAGTCCCGGGGGACACGAGCAGTACTTC
NA	TRBV21-1	TRBJ1-1	NA	14	CASLGGPLNTEAFF	TGTGCCAGCCTCGGGGGGCCCCTGAACACTGAAGCTTTCTTT
NA	TRBV7-8	TRBJ2-4	NA	22	CASSSSPTWGGESSAWKNIQYF	TGTGCCAGCAGCTCTTCCCCAACGTGGGGGGGCGAGAGTAGTGCGTGGAAAAACATTCAGTACTTC
once	TRBV30	TRBJ1-2	NA	13	CAWDNSGFYGYTF	TGTGCCTGGGATAACTCGGGGTTCTATGGCTACACCTTC
NA	TRBV4-1	TRBJ2-1	NA	14	CASSRYTRSNEQFF	TGCGCCAGCAGTCGCTATACTAGGAGCAATGAGCAGTTCTTC
NA	TRBV6-5	TRBJ1-2	NA	14	CASSGGWGDYGYTF	TGTGCCAGCAGTGGCGGCTGGGGAGATTATGGCTACACCTTC
few	TRBV6-5	TRBJ2-7	TRBD1	13	CASSRTGLSEQYF	TGTGCCAGCAGCAGGACAGGGTTAAGCGAGCAGTACTTC
NA	TRBV5-4	TRBJ2-1	TRBD1	15	CASSLRTGVYNEQFF	TGTGCCAGCAGCCTGAGGACAGGAGTATACAATGAGCAGTTCTTC
NA	TRBV5-8	TRBJ1-1	TRBD1	15	CASSLAWDRGLGAFF	TGTGCCAGCAGCTTGGCTTGGGACAGGGGGCTTGGAGCTTTCTTT
NA	TRBV30	TRBJ2-1	NA	13	CAWSAPSSDEQFF	TGTGCCTGGAGTGCTCCTAGCTCGGATGAGCAGTTCTTC
NA	TRBV19	TRBJ1-5	NA	16	CASSRGQDMANQPQHF	TGTGCCAGTAGTCGTGGGCAGGACATGGCCAATCAGCCCCAGCATTTT
NA	TRBV7-8	TRBJ2-7	NA	13	CASSGLSLYEQYF	TGTGCCAGCTCGGGACTGAGTCTCTACGAGCAGTACTTC
NA	TRBV7-2	TRBJ1-4	NA	15	CASSWRAATNEKLFF	TGTGCCAGCAGCTGGAGGGCTGCAACTAATGAAAAACTGTTTTTT
NA	TRBV6-1	TRBJ2-3	NA	14	CASSDRASTDTQYF	TGTGCCAGCAGTGACAGGGCCTCCACAGATACGCAGTATTTT